The next 18 T cell receptor beta chains were all read from a single sample in a study of blood T cell repertoires in COVID-19. Some clones are missing from TCRdb's copy, which holds only in-frame ones; the method was immunoSEQ multiplex PCR. This table has about 360,000 clones, 70% to 90% appearing once. The sequenced material came from peripheral blood. These receptors came from a human donor in a cohort sampled during active COVID-19.

The chain combines TRBV30 with TRBJ1-2, with unresolved D. The germline V gene encodes CDR1 GTSNPN and CDR2 SVGIG (reference sequence). The V end lost 4 bases, the J end lost 0 bases, and 12 bases lay between the germline ends. CDR3 size: 14 residues. CDR3 residues: CAWNLGLANYGYTF. The CDR3 DNA is TGTGCCTGGAACCTCGGTCTAGCTAACTATGGCTACACCTTC.

The rearrangement links TRBV29-1 to TRBJ2-1; a weak D match, TRBD2 (6 bases). The CDR3 is 14 residues long. Germline CDR1 SQVTM, CDR2 ANQGSEA. Deletions cut 8 bases from V and 8 bases from J, with 22 bases between. The CDR3 DNA is TGCAGCACGCGACACCCGGGGGTACCCGATGAGCAGTTCTTC. This encodes CSTRHPGVPDEQFF.

In this sample, this clone turned up a few times. This rearrangement joins TRBV4-1 to TRBJ1-4; TRBD1 matches 7 bases. Germline CDR1 is MGHRA and CDR2 is YSYEKL. The J segment lost 0 bases and the V segment lost 2 bases, leaving 9 bases of the junction unmatched. The CDR3 loop spans 18 amino acids. CDR3 nucleotides: TGCGCCAGCAGCCAAACGGGACAGCCGATATCAACTAATGAAAAACTGTTTTTT. Protein product: CASSQTGQPISTNEKLFF.

The rearrangement joins TRBV7-2 to TRBJ2-3, with D maybe TRBD2 (7 bases). CDR1 is SGHTA, CDR2 FQGNSA, per germline. CDR3 length equals 19 residues. The ends were cut back, 1 base at V and 0 bases at J, with 20 bases in the middle. CDR3: CASSLVLWGGAGSTDTQYF. The CDR3 coding sequence is TGTGCCAGCAGCTTAGTGCTATGGGGGGGCGCAGGGAGCACAGATACGCAGTATTTT.

J is TRBJ1-1 and V is TRBV5-5; TRBD1 aligns across 7 bases. Germline V gene lookup returns CDR1 SGHKS and CDR2 YYEKEE (reference sequence). CDR3 length: 16 residues. With 1 base clipped from V and 0 bases from J, the junction kept 6 bases outside the gene matches. CDR3 nucleotides: TGTGCCAGCAGCTTGCCGACAGGGCTGATGAACACTGAAGCTTTCTTT. Amino acid sequence: CASSLPTGLMNTEAFF.

The chain couples TRBV9 to TRBJ2-6; a weak D match, TRBD2 (6 bases). The CDR3 is made up of 17 amino acids. In germline, CDR1 is SGDLS, CDR2 YYNGEE. V lost 5 bases, J lost 3 bases, and 18 bases lay in between. CDR3 protein: CASRSGTATSGANVLTF. The CDR3 DNA reads TGTGCCAGCAGGTCGGGGACTGCCACCAGTGGGGCCAACGTCCTGACTTTC. Supplemented by reference TRBV9 and TRBJ2-6, the full variable domain reads DSGVTQTPKHLITATGQRVTLRCSPRSGDLSVYWYQQSLDQGLQFLIQYYNGEERAKGNILERFSAQQFPDLHSELNLSSLELGDSALYFCASRSGTATSGANVLTFGAGSRLTVL.

V is TRBV6-1 and J is TRBJ1-2; 7 bases agree with TRBD1. This CDR3 comprises 16 residues. Trimming at V came to 2 bases and at J to 0 bases, leaving 6 bases not matched to a gene. The germline CDR1 and CDR2 sequences are MNHNS and SASEGT. CDR3 bases: TGTGCCAGCAGTGAATATGTGGGACAGTCTAACTATGGCTACACCTTC. Protein product: CASSEYVGQSNYGYTF.

The rearrangement joins TRBV7-9 to TRBJ1-1; D unresolved. This CDR3 comprises 15 residues. CDR1 is SEHNR, CDR2 FQNEAQ, per germline (reference sequence). Trimming took 1 base from V and 0 from J, leaving 9 bases between them. The CDR3 DNA follows: TGTGCCAGCAGCTTAGATGCCGCGGTGAACACTGAAGCTTTCTTT. It encodes CASSLDAAVNTEAFF.

This clone was seen a handful of times. The V and J genes are TRBV19 and TRBJ2-1; D gene ambiguous. This CDR3 contains 14 residues. V was pared by 1 base and J by 0 bases, with 4 bases between. Germline V CDR1 and CDR2: LNHDA, SQIVND (reference sequence). The CDR3 loop is CASSIGSSYNEQFF. In DNA form, the CDR3 reads TGTGCCAGTAGTATAGGGAGCTCCTACAATGAGCAGTTCTTC.

The CDR3 bases are TGTGCCTGGAACCTCCGGTTAGGGGCTGCTAATGAAAAACTGTTTTTT. Its translation: CAWNLRLGAANEKLFF. V usage is TRBV30 and J usage is TRBJ1-4; possible D gene TRBD1, 5 bases. Germline assignment: CDR1 GTSNPN and CDR2 SVGIG (reference sequence). V dropped 4 bases and J dropped 3 bases, with 18 bases sitting between them. The CDR3 contains 16 residues.

V gene TRBV4-1 combines with J gene TRBJ1-5; D possibly corresponds to TRBD1 (5 bases). Germline V lookup: CDR1 MGHRA, CDR2 YSYEKL. CDR3 length equals 22 residues. Trimming removed 0 bases at V and 0 bases at J, with 27 bases between. This CDR3 is CASSQEIVPGLLTGYSNQPQHF. In DNA, the CDR3 is TGCGCCAGCAGCCAAGAAATCGTACCGGGACTCCTAACGGGCTATAGCAATCAGCCCCAGCATTTT.

This chain joins TRBV21-1 and TRBJ1-1; TRBD1, the table's D call, lacks a check against the DNA. TRBV21-1 is noted as a pseudogene. This CDR3 contains 15 residues. CDR3 bases: TGTGCCAGCAGCCCCCAGGACAGGGAGGGCACTGAAGCTTTCTTT. Translation gives CASSPQDREGTEAFF.

This sequence joins TRBV9 and TRBJ2-2, with 8 bases matching TRBD1. V trimming: 4 bases; J trimming: 3 bases; junction bases outside the gene matches: 8. CDR3 size: 16 residues. Germline V lookup: CDR1 SGDLS, CDR2 YYNGEE. CDR3 in DNA: TGTGCCAGCAGCCCTGGACAGGGAAGGGACACCGGGGAGCTGTTTTTT. It codes for CASSPGQGRDTGELFF.

This chain uses TRBV28 with TRBJ2-3; TRBD1 is a possible D gene (6 bases). This CDR3 spans 14 amino acids. Germline CDR1 MDHEN, CDR2 SYDVKM. V lost 3 bases and J lost 4, with 11 bases in between. CDR3 amino acids: CASSLGANADTQYF. The CDR3 DNA is TGTGCCAGCAGTTTGGGGGCGAACGCAGATACGCAGTATTTT.

As for this clone: This sample also contains other DNA sequences that code for the same CDR3. This chain connects TRBV6-5 to TRBJ1-1; 7 bases are shared with TRBD1. CDR1 is MNHEY, CDR2 SVGAGI, per germline. This CDR3 region has 12 residues. Germline trimming cut 2 bases from V and 11 bases from J; bases unmatched to any gene: 5. Here the CDR3 DNA reads TGTGCCAGCAGTTACGGCGGGACAGAGGCTTTCTTT. Translation: CASSYGGTEAFF.

This sequence joins TRBV2 and TRBJ2-5; D uncertain. The germline gives CDR1 SNHLY, CDR2 FYNNEI. Trimming stripped 9 bases from V and 1 base from J, with 12 bases between. The CDR3 runs to 13 residues. The CDR3 reads CASGVGFQETQYF. The CDR3 DNA reads as TGTGCCAGTGGAGTCGGGTTCCAAGAGACCCAGTACTTC. The full variable domain, its missing parts supplied by reference TRBV2 and TRBJ2-5, is EPEVTQTPSHQVTQMGQEVILRCVPISNHLYFYWYRQILGQKVEFLVSFYNNEISEKSEIFDDQFSVERPDGSNFTLKIRSTKLEDSAMYFCASGVGFQETQYFGPGTRLLVL.

The chain couples TRBV6-5 to TRBJ1-5, with D possibly TRBD1 on 6 matching bases. Germline lookup yields CDR1 MNHEY and CDR2 SVGAGI. The V end was cut by 6 bases, the J end by 6 bases, with 12 bases between. There are 13 residues in the CDR3. CDR3 region: CASRPNRVQPQHF. The CDR3 region has the DNA TGTGCCAGCAGACCCAACAGGGTTCAGCCCCAGCATTTT.

This clone showed up just once. The genes are TRBV25-1 and TRBJ2-7; D possibly corresponds to TRBD1 (5 bases). This CDR3 has 15 amino acids. The V end was cut by 1 base, the J end by 0 bases, with 10 bases between. Looked up from germline, CDR1 is MGHDK and CDR2 is SYGVNS. For the CDR3, the DNA is TGTGCCAGCAGTGAATGGGGCAAAAGCTCCTACGAGCAGTACTTC. This gives the protein CASSEWGKSSYEQYF.